This T cell receptor beta chain emerged from a study of glioma-infiltrating T cells. In this sample, this clonotype turned up a few times. What it binds is not known. The CDR3 is 13 residues long. The junction had 6 bases not matched to a gene; V was cut back by 6 bases and J by 8 bases. Study-level findings and limits: Only very few CDR3 sequences appeared in both tissue and blood. Non-neoplastic patients had below-expected tissue-blood divergence, while all gliomas exceeded expectation.

Amplification of TCR alpha and beta CDR3 regions from RNA used iRepertoire nested multiplex PCR. A single record per CDR3 protein comes from TCRdb applying MiXCR to the multiplex PCR reads. Counted here are approximately 140,000 distinct CDR3 sequences, around a quarter occurring once; the ten biggest clones make up 27%. The clonotype comes from a human donor with low-grade glioma or glioblastoma, undergoing nonglioma brain surgery, or in good health (not recorded which). The V and J genes are TRBV12-3 or TRBV12-4 and TRBJ2-3; TRBD2 matches at 9 bases. Sequencing was performed on glioma tissue, nonneoplastic brain tissue, or PBMCs (not recorded which). CDR3 in amino acids: CASSLAGPTTQYF. The CDR3 coding sequence is TGTGCCAGCAGCCTAGCGGGGCCCACTACGCAGTATTTT.